The next 28 T cell receptor beta chains were all read from a single sample in a study of shared clonotypes between healthy human individuals. The method was immunoSEQ multiplex PCR; TCRdb's version includes in-frame clones alone and lacks a portion of them. The table has about 2.1 million clones, 80% to 95% seen once. Naive CD8 isolation took CD45RO-negative cells positively selected for CCR7 and excluded terminally differentiated effector memory CD45RA+ cells. The source material was naive CD8+ T cells from PBMCs. The receptors derive from a young man in good health. Some clones in this sample may be carry-over from other donors' samples.

The genes are TRBV29-1 and TRBJ1-3, with D possibly being TRBD1 (6 bases). CDR3 length equals 12 residues. Deletions cut 7 bases from V and 9 bases from J, with 16 bases between. Germline V gives CDR1 SQVTM, CDR2 ANQGSEA. As DNA, the CDR3 is TGCAGCGCCTGGACAGCCGGAGGCACCATATATTTT. Its translation is CSAWTAGGTIYF.

The chain is built from TRBV6-5 and TRBJ1-1; 7 bases are a match to TRBD1. The CDR3 loop spans 12 amino acids. V shed 5 bases, J shed 12 bases, and the junction held 9 bases outside the gene matches. Germline V lookup: CDR1 MNHEY, CDR2 SVGAGI. In DNA form, the CDR3 reads TGTGCCAGCAGTCTAGGGGGCGCAAGAACTTTCTTT. Residues: CASSLGGARTFF.

The V call is TRBV11-1, the J call TRBJ1-1; 7 positions match TRBD1. CDR3 length: 13 residues. Germline-derived CDR1 and CDR2 are SGHAT and FQDESV (reference sequence). Unmatched junction bases numbered 4, after V lost 8 bases and J lost 1 base. The CDR3 nucleotides read TGTGCCAGCCAGACAGGGCCGAACACTGAAGCTTTCTTT. It yields the protein CASQTGPNTEAFF.

The rearrangement joins TRBV30 to TRBJ1-4; D is undetermined. The germline gives CDR1 GTSNPN, CDR2 SVGIG (reference sequence). The V gene lost 0 bases and the J gene lost 8 bases, with 13 bases spanning the gap. This CDR3 spans 14 amino acids. The CDR3 reads CAWSVGSPREKLFF. The CDR3 region has the DNA TGTGCCTGGAGTGTAGGCAGCCCGAGGGAAAAACTGTTTTTT.

The rearrangement uses TRBV27 and TRBJ1-4, with D maybe TRBD1 (5 bases). CDR1 MNHEY and CDR2 SMNVEV come from the germline V gene (reference sequence). Trimming stripped 6 bases from V and 8 bases from J, with 22 bases between. The CDR3 has 16 amino acids. CDR3 DNA sequence: TGTGCCAGCAGGTCGGGCGGTGGGGCCCTGGGCGAAAAACTGTTTTTT. Encoded protein: CASRSGGGALGEKLFF. Complete variable domain (other parts from reference TRBV27 and TRBJ1-4): EAQVTQNPRYLITVTGKKLTVTCSQNMNHEYMSWYRQDPGLGLRQIYYSMNVEVTDKGDVPEGYKVSRKEKRNFPLILESPSPNQTSLYFCASRSGGGALGEKLFFGSGTQLSVL.

CDR3 nucleotides: TGTGCCAGCAGCCGCCGGGACAGCATACACTCTGGGGCCAACGTCCTGACTTTC. Its translation is CASSRRDSIHSGANVLTF. V and J are TRBV27 and TRBJ2-6; 7 bases are shared with TRBD1. Germline CDR1 and CDR2: MNHEY and SMNVEV (reference sequence). This CDR3 spans 18 amino acids. The trim removed 6 bases at V and 0 bases at J, leaving 11 bases unmatched.

V usage is TRBV27 and J usage is TRBJ2-7, with a weak D call TRBD2 (6 bases). Germline V CDR1 and CDR2: MNHEY, SMNVEV (reference sequence). The CDR3 is 13 amino acids. V dropped 4 bases and J dropped 3 bases, with 10 bases sitting between them. CDR3 DNA: TGTGCCAGCAGTTCAAGCGGGCTCTACGAGCAGTACTTC. Translation gives CASSSSGLYEQYF.

The rearrangement links TRBV15 to TRBJ2-7; D tentatively fits TRBD1 or TRBD2 (6 bases each). Germline V CDR1 and CDR2: LNHNV, YYDKDF (reference sequence). V was pared by 3 bases and J by 5 bases, with 17 bases between. There are 15 residues in the CDR3. In DNA form, the CDR3 reads TGTGCCACCAGCAGCGGTGGGGGGCCGGGGAACGAGCAGTACTTC. Its translation is CATSSGGGPGNEQYF. Combining the CDR3 with reference TRBV15 and TRBJ2-7 gives the whole variable domain DAMVIQNPRYQVTQFGKPVTLSCSQTLNHNVMYWYQQKSSQAPKLLFHYYDKDFNNEADTPDNFQSRRPNTSFCFLDIRSPGLGDTAMYLCATSSGGGPGNEQYFGPGTRLTVT.

J is TRBJ1-1 and V is TRBV5-4; no clear D gene. V was clipped by 7 bases and J by 0 bases, with 13 bases between them. Germline V gene lookup returns CDR1 SGHNT and CDR2 YYREEE (reference sequence). The CDR3 is 14 residues long. The CDR3, as DNA: TGTGCCAGCGGACCTTACTTCATGAACACTGAAGCTTTCTTT. Its protein product is CASGPYFMNTEAFF.

V and J are TRBV28 and TRBJ2-2; TRBD1 agrees at 9 bases. CDR3 size: 15 residues. The J segment lost 5 bases and the V segment lost 6 bases, leaving 7 bases of the junction unmatched. Germline CDR1 is MDHEN and CDR2 is SYDVKM. CDR3 in amino acids: CASSLYRGRTGELFF. CDR3 nucleotides: TGTGCCAGCAGCTTGTACAGGGGGCGGACCGGGGAGCTGTTTTTT.

The V and J genes are TRBV7-2 and TRBJ2-5, with D unclear. This CDR3 is built from 13 residues. The germline CDR1 and CDR2 sequences are SGHTA and FQGNSA. V was shortened by 3 bases and J by 6 bases, with 11 bases between the two germline ends. The CDR3 DNA follows: TGTGCCAGCAGCTTCGGACGACCCCAGACCCAGTACTTC. Encoded protein: CASSFGRPQTQYF.

The rearrangement joins TRBV6-5 to TRBJ2-1; D is unclear. The CDR3 spans 11 residues. Trimming removed 6 bases at V and 5 bases at J, with 5 bases between. Germline lookup yields CDR1 MNHEY and CDR2 SVGAGI. CDR3 protein: CASRLNNEQFF. CDR3 in DNA: TGTGCCAGCAGACTAAACAATGAGCAGTTCTTC.

This clone came up once. The sample contains more than one DNA sequence encoding this CDR3. V is TRBV7-9 and J is TRBJ1-2; TRBD1 might be the D (5 bases). CDR1 SEHNR and CDR2 FQNEAQ come from the germline V gene (reference sequence). Trimming shortened V by 3 bases and J by 4 bases, and 9 bases separated the two germline ends. The CDR3 totals 13 residues. CDR3 sequence: CASSLAGFYGYTF. CDR3 sequence (DNA): TGTGCCAGCAGCTTGGCAGGGTTCTATGGCTACACCTTC. Filled out from reference TRBV7-9 and TRBJ1-2, the complete variable domain reads DTGVSQNPRHKITKRGQNVTFRCDPISEHNRLYWYRQTLGQGPEFLTYFQNEAQLEKSRLLSDRFSAERPKGSFSTLEIQRTEQGDSAMYLCASSLAGFYGYTFGSGTRLTVV.

The chain links TRBV9 to TRBJ2-1, with D perhaps TRBD2 (6 bases). Germline-derived CDR1 and CDR2 are SGDLS and YYNGEE. V lost 5 bases to trimming and J lost 4 bases, with 10 bases between them. CDR3 length equals 13 residues. The CDR3 nucleotides are TGTGCCAGCAGGGGGGGACCGTACAATGAGCAGTTCTTC. Translation: CASRGGPYNEQFF.

This chain uses TRBV19 with TRBJ2-7; D unclear. Germline CDR1 reads LNHDA; CDR2 reads SQIVND (reference sequence). CDR3 length: 15 residues. Trimming removed 2 bases at V and 2 bases at J, with 13 bases between. CDR3 DNA: TGTGCCAGTAGTATAAGGGCCTCGTCTCCCTACGAGCAGTACTTC. As protein: CASSIRASSPYEQYF.

CDR3 region: CASSPPIQTLNTGELFF. Written as DNA, the CDR3 is TGTGCCAGCTCACCACCTATTCAGACCCTCAACACCGGGGAGCTGTTTTTT. The J gene is TRBJ2-2, the V gene TRBV18; D gene uncertain. Germline CDR1 KGHSH, CDR2 LQKENI. Trimming removed 0 bases at V and 2 bases at J, with 13 bases between. CDR3 size: 17 residues. Full variable domain (outside the CDR3, taken from reference TRBV18 and TRBJ2-2): NAGVMQNPRHLVRRRGQEARLRCSPMKGHSHVYWYRQLPEEGLKFMVYLQKENIIDESGMPKERFSAEFPKEGPSILRIQQVVRGDSAAYFCASSPPIQTLNTGELFFGEGSRLTVL.

The chain is built from TRBV28 and TRBJ1-4, with D unresolved. The germline V gene has CDR1 MDHEN and CDR2 SYDVKM. The CDR3 runs to 14 residues. V gave up 3 bases and J gave up 4 bases, with 9 bases separating them. The CDR3 DNA reads as TGTGCCAGCAGTTTCCGGCAGATTAATGAAAAACTGTTTTTT. Its translation: CASSFRQINEKLFF.

V gene TRBV7-9 combines with J gene TRBJ1-2; possibly TRBD1 for D (5 bases). The germline CDR1 and CDR2 sequences are SEHNR and FQNEAQ (reference sequence). V lost 1 base to trimming and J lost 7 bases, with 13 bases between them. This CDR3 comprises 14 residues. The CDR3 reads CASSLESGQGGYTF. Here the CDR3 DNA reads TGTGCCAGCAGCTTAGAATCAGGCCAGGGTGGCTACACCTTC.

The rearrangement uses TRBV23-1 and TRBJ1-5; D is unresolved. TRBV23-1 is annotated as an ORF whose role is uncertain. Trimming took off 2 bases at V and 3 bases at J, with 11 bases between the two ends. The CDR3 consists of 15 residues. CDR3 sequence (DNA): TGCGCCAGCAGTCAAGCAGGAGCCTACAATCAGCCCCAGCATTTT. This gives the protein CASSQAGAYNQPQHF.

V usage is TRBV28 and J usage is TRBJ1-1; D is unclear. This CDR3 spans 12 amino acids. The V end lost 8 bases, the J end lost 3 bases, and 10 bases lay between the germline ends. The germline V gene encodes CDR1 MDHEN and CDR2 SYDVKM. CDR3 in amino acids: CASSELDTEAFF. CDR3 coding DNA: TGTGCCAGCTCGGAGTTAGACACTGAAGCTTTCTTT.

CDR3 amino acids: CASNERPNYGYTF. CDR3 coding DNA: TGTGCCAGTAATGAGAGACCAAACTATGGCTACACCTTC. The chain carries TRBV19 and TRBJ1-2; D unclear. The CDR3 length is 13 residues. The V end lost 7 bases, the J end lost 2 bases, and 11 bases lay between the germline ends. Germline CDR1 LNHDA, CDR2 SQIVND (reference sequence).

The rearrangement links TRBV6-1 to TRBJ2-1, with D unclear. The CDR3 runs to 15 residues. The germline CDR1 and CDR2 sequences are MNHNS and SASEGT. V gave up 7 bases and J gave up 0 bases, with 13 bases separating them. The CDR3 DNA sequence: TGTGCCAGCACCGGAGACCATAGCTCCTACAATGAGCAGTTCTTC. This codes for CASTGDHSSYNEQFF.

This chain uses TRBV5-1 with TRBJ2-3, with 10 bases identical to TRBD2. The CDR3 runs 16 residues. J lost 1 base, V lost 4 bases, and 6 bases had no gene match. CDR1 is SGHRS, CDR2 YFSETQ, per germline. This CDR3 is CASSREREGGTDTQYF. In DNA, the CDR3 is TGCGCCAGCAGCAGAGAGCGGGAGGGGGGCACAGATACGCAGTATTTT.

This chain joins TRBV7-9 and TRBJ2-1; no clear D gene. V was trimmed by 1 base and J by 14 bases, leaving 18 bases between them. Germline CDR1 is SEHNR and CDR2 is FQNEAQ (reference sequence). The CDR3 covers 14 residues. DNA of the CDR3: TGTGCCAGCAGCTTAGACCGACAAGAGGCCCTTGAGTTCTTC. Translation: CASSLDRQEALEFF.

The chain uses TRBV7-9 and TRBJ1-2, with D possibly matching TRBD1 (6 bases). Between the trimmed V and J ends, which lost 3 bases and 4 bases, there was a span of 18 bases. The CDR3 has 16 amino acids. Germline V lookup: CDR1 SEHNR, CDR2 FQNEAQ (reference sequence). CDR3 DNA: TGTGCCAGCAGCTTCCCCCCGGGGGGGGCGACCTATGGCTACACCTTC. This sequence encodes CASSFPPGGATYGYTF.

The CDR3 nucleotides are TGTGCCAGCACCGCCAACGCGGCGAACACCGGGGAGCTGTTTTTT. It translates to CASTANAANTGELFF. The J gene is TRBJ2-2, the V gene TRBV9; D unresolved. With 6 bases removed from V and 0 bases from J, the gap between germline ends came to 12 bases. From germline, CDR1 is SGDLS and CDR2 YYNGEE. The CDR3 has 15 residues.

The chain joins TRBV11-2 to TRBJ2-4; 7 bases fit TRBD2. The CDR3 runs to 17 residues. The V and J ends lost 1 base and 2 bases, in that order; junction bases with no gene match: 8. Germline values: CDR1 SGHAT, CDR2 FQNNGV. In DNA form, the CDR3 reads TGTGCCAGCAGCTTAGGATCTAGCGGCTACTCCAAAAACATTCAGTACTTC. It specifies CASSLGSSGYSKNIQYF.

In DNA form, the CDR3 reads TGTGCCAGCAGCACCCTAGCGGAGCCCTTCTTCGTAAACATTCAGTACTTC. This translates into CASSTLAEPFFVNIQYF. This chain uses TRBV7-8 with TRBJ2-4; 7 positions match TRBD2. The CDR3 is 17 amino acids. After removal of 5 bases from V and 6 bases from J, the junction contained 16 bases not matched to a gene. Germline V gives CDR1 SGHVS, CDR2 FQNEAQ.